This TCR beta chain was recovered during a study of blood T cell repertoires in COVID-19. Across the study: Nucleic acid was either cDNA or gDNA, and it came from T cells, B-cell-depleted T cells, or PBMCs.

TCRdb's copy holds only in-frame clones and misses some; the assay was immunoSEQ multiplex PCR. The sample has around 180,000 clones, approximately 85% seen once. Germline V gene sequence: CDR1 SGHRS, CDR2 YFSETQ. Trimming cost V 4 bases and J 4 bases, with 12 bases left between them. CDR3 length: 13 residues. This TCR came from a man in his sixties with acute or convalescent COVID-19. This sequence joins TRBV5-1 and TRBJ2-7; the D gene is possibly TRBD2 (5 bases). Sequenced material: peripheral blood. As DNA, the CDR3 is TGCGCCAGCAGCCCGGACGGGGATTACGAGCAGTACTTC. Residues: CASSPDGDYEQYF.